This TCR beta chain was found in a study of cytomegalovirus exposure and HLA in healthy donors. Looking at the study overall: Of all 400 or so donors who were genotyped, 81% belonged to the Caucasian-associated ancestry cluster.

At collection, donors were nominally healthy, but unrecorded immune exposures were probable. The CDR3 covers 17 residues. V was cut by 1 base and J by 0 bases, with 15 bases left in between. Germline V lookup: CDR1 MGHRA, CDR2 YSYEKL. Researchers ran the PCR with 60 Vbeta and 13 Jbeta primers. The repertoire was sequenced with immunoSEQ multiplex PCR; TCRdb's copy has only in-frame clones and lacks some. The data show 85,000 to 120,000 clones, under 80% seen once. The TCR was taken from a man between 60 and 75 years old in good health and CMV-seronegative. This chain links TRBV4-1 with TRBJ1-1; a possible D gene is TRBD1 (6 bases). Sequencing input: PBMCs. The CDR3 sequence is CASSQGPDRSMNTEAFF. CDR3 DNA: TGCGCCAGCAGCCAAGGCCCGGACAGATCCATGAACACTGAAGCTTTCTTT.